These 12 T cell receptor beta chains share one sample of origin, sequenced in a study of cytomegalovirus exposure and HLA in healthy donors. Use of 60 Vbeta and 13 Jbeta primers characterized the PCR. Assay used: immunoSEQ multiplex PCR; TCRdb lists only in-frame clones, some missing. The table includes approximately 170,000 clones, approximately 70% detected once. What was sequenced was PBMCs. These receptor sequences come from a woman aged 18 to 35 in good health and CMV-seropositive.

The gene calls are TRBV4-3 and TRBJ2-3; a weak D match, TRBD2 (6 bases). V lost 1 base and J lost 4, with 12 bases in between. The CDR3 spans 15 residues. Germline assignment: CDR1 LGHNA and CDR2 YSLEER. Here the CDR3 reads CASSQGTGVADTQYF. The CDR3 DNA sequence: TGCGCCAGCAGCCAAGGCACGGGGGTGGCAGATACGCAGTATTTT.

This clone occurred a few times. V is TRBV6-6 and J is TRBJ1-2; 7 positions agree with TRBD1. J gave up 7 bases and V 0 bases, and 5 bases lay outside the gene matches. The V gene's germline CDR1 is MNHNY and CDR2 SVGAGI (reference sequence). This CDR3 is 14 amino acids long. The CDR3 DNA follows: TGTGCCAGCAGTTACTCCGACAGGGACGGTGGCTACACCTTC. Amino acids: CASSYSDRDGGYTF.

The CDR3 spells CSVEDVYRFSYEQYF. Here the CDR3 DNA reads TGCAGCGTTGAAGATGTTTACAGGTTTTCCTACGAGCAGTACTTC. V and J are TRBV29-1 and TRBJ2-7; possible D gene TRBD1, 5 bases. V gave up 0 bases and J gave up 1 base, with 13 bases separating them. Germline V gives CDR1 SQVTM, CDR2 ANQGSEA. This CDR3 spans 15 amino acids.

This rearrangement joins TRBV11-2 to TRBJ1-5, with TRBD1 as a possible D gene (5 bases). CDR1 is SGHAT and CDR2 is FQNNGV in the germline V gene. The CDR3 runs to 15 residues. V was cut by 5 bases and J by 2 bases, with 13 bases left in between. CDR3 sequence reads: CASSITGDGNQPQHF. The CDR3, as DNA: TGTGCCAGCAGCATCACAGGTGACGGCAATCAGCCCCAGCATTTT.

The CDR3 spells CASSLRGLPEGTQYF. The CDR3 nucleotides read TGTGCCAGCAGCTTACGGGGGTTACCCGAGGGGACCCAGTACTTC. The chain carries TRBV7-2 and TRBJ2-5; D is perhaps TRBD2 (6 bases). Germline CDR1 SGHTA, CDR2 FQGNSA. V shed 2 bases and J shed 7 bases, with 17 bases lying between them. The CDR3 covers 15 residues.

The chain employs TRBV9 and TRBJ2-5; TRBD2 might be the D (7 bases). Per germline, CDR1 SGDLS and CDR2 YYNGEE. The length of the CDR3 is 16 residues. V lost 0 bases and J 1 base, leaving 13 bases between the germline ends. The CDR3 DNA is TGTGCCAGCAGCGTAGGGGGGGCGGGGGCCCAAGAGACCCAGTACTTC. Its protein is CASSVGGAGAQETQYF.

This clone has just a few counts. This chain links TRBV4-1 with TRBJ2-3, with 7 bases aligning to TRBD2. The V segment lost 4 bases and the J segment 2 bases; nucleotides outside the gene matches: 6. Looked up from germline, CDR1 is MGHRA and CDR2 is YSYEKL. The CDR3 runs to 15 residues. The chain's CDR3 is CASSLPGTITDTQYF. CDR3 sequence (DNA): TGCGCCAGCAGCCTACCCGGGACTATCACAGATACGCAGTATTTT.

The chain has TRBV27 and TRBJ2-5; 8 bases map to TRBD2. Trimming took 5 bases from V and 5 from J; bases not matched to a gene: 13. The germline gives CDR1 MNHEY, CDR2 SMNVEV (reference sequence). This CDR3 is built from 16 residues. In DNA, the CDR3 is TGTGCCAGCAGTCCCACCCCTCGGGGGGGCTTTGAGACCCAGTACTTC. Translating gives CASSPTPRGGFETQYF.

The CDR3 DNA reads TGTGCCAGTATGGAGGGGTTTGGCTACACCTTC. This translates into CASMEGFGYTF. The genes are TRBV28 and TRBJ1-2; D perhaps matches TRBD1 (5 bases). CDR3 length: 11 amino acids. The V gene lost 9 bases and the J gene lost 7 bases, with 12 bases spanning the gap. The V gene's germline CDR1 is MDHEN and CDR2 SYDVKM.

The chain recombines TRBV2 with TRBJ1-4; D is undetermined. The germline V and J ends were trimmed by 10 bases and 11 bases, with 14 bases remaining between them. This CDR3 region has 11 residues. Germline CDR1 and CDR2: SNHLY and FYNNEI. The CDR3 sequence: CAIWVRGKLFF. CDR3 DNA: TGTGCCATCTGGGTCCGAGGGAAACTGTTTTTT.

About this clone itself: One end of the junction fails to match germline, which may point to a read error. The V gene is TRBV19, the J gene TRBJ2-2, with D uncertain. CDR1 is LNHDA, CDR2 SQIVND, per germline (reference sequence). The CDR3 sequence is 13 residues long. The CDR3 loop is CASNVPHTGELFF. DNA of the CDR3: TGTGCAAGTAATGTTCCTCACACCGGGGAGCTGTTTTTT.

The CDR3 reads CASSPYSGAETQYF. The CDR3 nucleotides read TGTGCCAGCAGCCCATATAGCGGGGCAGAGACCCAGTACTTC. The chain links TRBV2 to TRBJ2-5; 8 bases are a match to TRBD2. The CDR3 runs 14 residues. Losses at the gene ends were 6 bases for V and 4 bases for J; bases not matched to a gene: 7. The V gene's germline CDR1 is SNHLY and CDR2 FYNNEI.